A single sample gave rise to the 31 T cell receptor beta chains below, sequenced in a study of T-cell reconstitution after alpha-beta-depleted transplantation in children. For TCRbeta, the library was prepared with unique molecular identifiers. One entry per CDR3 protein results from TCRdb running MiXCR on the PCR reads. The data hold hundreds of thousands of distinct CDR3 sequences, with around a third observed a single time. Material: PBMCs from the stem cell graft donor, obtained from the stem cell graft. The receptor set was obtained from a human donor who donated a stem cell graft to a child with aplastic anemia.

The chain is built from TRBV7-8 and TRBJ1-1; tentative D call: TRBD1 (5 bases). V was shortened by 1 base and J by 0 bases, with 15 bases between the two germline ends. This CDR3 is 17 amino acids long. The germline gives CDR1 SGHVS, CDR2 FQNEAQ. The CDR3 reads CASSLGSGNLMNTEAFF. The CDR3 nucleotides read TGTGCCAGCAGCTTAGGATCAGGGAACCTTATGAACACTGAAGCTTTCTTT.

V and J are TRBV7-2 and TRBJ2-3; D is possibly TRBD2 (5 bases). Germline V gives CDR1 SGHTA, CDR2 FQGNSA. There are 14 residues in the CDR3. V was cut by 8 bases and J by 0 bases, with 12 bases left in between. The CDR3 DNA reads TGTGCCAGCCGAGGAGGTCCTAGCACAGATACGCAGTATTTT. Translating it yields CASRGGPSTDTQYF. The complete variable domain, with remaining parts taken from reference TRBV7-2 and TRBJ2-3, reads GAGVSQSPSNKVTEKGKDVELRCDPISGHTALYWYRQSLGQGLEFLIYFQGNSAPDKSGLPSDRFSAERTGGSVSTLTIQRTQQEDSAVYLCASRGGPSTDTQYFGPGTRLTVL.

This clonotype was recorded at least ten times. The V gene is TRBV12-3 or TRBV12-4, the J gene TRBJ2-1; D might be TRBD2 (6 bases). V gave up 0 bases and J gave up 6 bases, with 9 bases separating them. The CDR3 runs 14 residues. CDR3 protein: CASSLAGGGNEQFF. The CDR3 bases are TGTGCCAGCAGTTTAGCGGGGGGTGGCAATGAGCAGTTCTTC.

The chain uses TRBV6-1 and TRBJ1-1, with unresolved D. Germline V gives CDR1 MNHNS, CDR2 SASEGT. Trimming removed 4 bases at V and 1 base at J, with 10 bases between. The CDR3 contains 14 residues. CDR3 DNA: TGTGCCAGCAGTGCGGACTCTTGGAACACTGAAGCTTTCTTT. Protein sequence: CASSADSWNTEAFF.

This clonotype was seen a handful of times. CDR3 residues: CATSRDLGNQPQHF. The CDR3 region has the DNA TGTGCCACCAGCAGAGATCTCGGCAATCAGCCCCAGCATTTT. The rearrangement links TRBV15 to TRBJ1-5, with D unclear. Germline V CDR1 and CDR2: LNHNV, YYDKDF (reference sequence). Trimming removed 0 bases at V and 2 bases at J, with 5 bases between. This CDR3 has 14 residues.

The chain recombines TRBV5-1 with TRBJ1-2; D remains ambiguous. The ends were cut back, 0 bases at V and 2 bases at J, with 8 bases in the middle. This CDR3 region has 14 residues. The germline CDR1 and CDR2 sequences are SGHRS and YFSETQ. CDR3 sequence reads: CASSLVGQNYGYTF. The CDR3 DNA follows: TGCGCCAGCAGCTTGGTCGGGCAAAACTATGGCTACACCTTC.

The chain carries TRBV29-1 and TRBJ2-3; maybe TRBD1 (6 bases). The length of the CDR3 is 15 residues. Germline V lookup: CDR1 SQVTM, CDR2 ANQGSEA. The V end lost 3 bases, the J end lost 4 bases, and 17 bases lay between the germline ends. This CDR3 reads CSVDTPGRGADTQYF. The CDR3 DNA follows: TGCAGCGTTGATACACCGGGCAGGGGAGCAGATACGCAGTATTTT.

The V call is TRBV3-1, the J call TRBJ2-1; D ambiguous. Per germline, CDR1 LGHDT and CDR2 YNNKEL (reference sequence). The CDR3 loop spans 15 amino acids. The V gene lost 4 bases and the J gene lost 5 bases, with 15 bases spanning the gap. CDR3 amino acids: CASSPFGPENNEQFF. The CDR3 nucleotides read TGTGCCAGCAGCCCATTCGGACCAGAAAACAATGAGCAGTTCTTC.

This clonotype was seen more than once but under ten times. The CDR3 DNA follows: TGCAGTGCTGGCCCGGACCTGAACACTGAAGCTTTCTTT. It encodes CSAGPDLNTEAFF. The J gene is TRBJ1-1, the V gene TRBV20-1; D unresolved. The germline gives CDR1 DFQATT, CDR2 SNEGSKA (reference sequence). The V end lost 5 bases, the J end lost 0 bases, and 10 bases lay between the germline ends. The length of the CDR3 is 13 residues.

This clonotype was detected a few times. The chain uses TRBV12-3 or TRBV12-4 and TRBJ2-5; D is perhaps TRBD2 (7 bases). The CDR3 is made up of 15 amino acids. V was cut by 3 bases and J by 5 bases, with 16 bases left in between. CDR3 protein: CASSFIPGGGETQYF. The DNA of the CDR3 is TGTGCCAGCAGTTTTATCCCTGGGGGGGGCGAGACCCAGTACTTC.

The CDR3 reads CSARDFRDRESEAFF. For the CDR3, the DNA is TGCAGTGCTAGAGATTTCCGGGACAGGGAATCTGAAGCTTTCTTT. The chain links TRBV20-1 to TRBJ1-1; 9 nucleotides line up with TRBD1. The CDR3 totals 15 residues. Germline V gene sequence: CDR1 DFQATT, CDR2 SNEGSKA (reference sequence). V trimming: 0 bases; J trimming: 6 bases; junction bases outside the gene matches: 8.

The chain recombines TRBV20-1 with TRBJ2-5; 9 bases map to TRBD1. V dropped 5 bases and J dropped 3; count of bases not matched to a gene: 4. The CDR3 extends over 13 amino acids. CDR1 DFQATT and CDR2 SNEGSKA come from the germline V gene (reference sequence). The CDR3 DNA is TGCAGTGCTCGGGGACAGGGAAAAGAGACCCAGTACTTC. Translating gives CSARGQGKETQYF.

This clonotype was counted between two and nine times. The chain is built from TRBV20-1 and TRBJ2-4; D uncertain. CDR1 DFQATT and CDR2 SNEGSKA come from the germline V gene (reference sequence). This CDR3 is 15 amino acids long. Between the trimmed V and J ends, which lost 3 bases and 1 base, there was a span of 13 bases. CDR3 coding DNA: TGCAGTGCTAGGTCACTGGAAGAGGCCAAAAACATTCAGTACTTC. Translation: CSARSLEEAKNIQYF.

J is TRBJ1-1 and V is TRBV6-2 or TRBV6-3; possible D gene TRBD1, 5 bases. V was shortened by 6 bases and J by 0 bases, with 17 bases between the two germline ends. Germline assignment: CDR1 MNHEY and CDR2 SVGEGT. The CDR3 runs to 16 residues. CDR3 nucleotides: TGTGCCAGCAGAGGTACCGGGGGACGGTTGAACACTGAAGCTTTCTTT. Translated: CASRGTGGRLNTEAFF.

V and J are TRBV6-5 and TRBJ2-1, with TRBD1 matching 10 bases. The CDR3 consists of 18 residues. The germline CDR1 and CDR2 sequences are MNHEY and SVGAGI. Trimming at V came to 2 bases and at J to 7 bases, leaving 14 bases not matched to a gene. The CDR3 sequence is CASSYSGIRDRGGNEQFF. CDR3 bases: TGTGCCAGCAGTTACAGTGGGATTAGGGACAGGGGAGGGAATGAGCAGTTCTTC.

The sample holds a few counts of this clonotype. As DNA, the CDR3 is TGTGCCACCAGCCCACGGCTTTGGCCGACAGATACGCAGTATTTT. It yields the protein CATSPRLWPTDTQYF. The chain employs TRBV15 and TRBJ2-3, with no clear D. Per the germline V gene, CDR1 is LNHNV and CDR2 is YYDKDF (reference sequence). V gave up 5 bases and J gave up 3 bases, with 15 bases separating them. The CDR3 loop spans 15 amino acids.

This sequence joins TRBV24-1 and TRBJ1-2, with D maybe TRBD1 (6 bases). The CDR3 loop spans 12 amino acids. V shed 4 bases and J shed 8 bases, with 10 bases lying between them. Germline V gene data show CDR1 as KGHDR and CDR2 as SFDVKD. The DNA for the CDR3 is TGTGCCACCAGTGAGGGGGCGTACGGCTACACCTTC. Protein: CATSEGAYGYTF.

V and J are TRBV5-6 and TRBJ2-7; the D gene is possibly TRBD2 (5 bases). From germline, CDR1 is SGHDT and CDR2 YYEEEE. Trimming took 5 bases from V and 0 from J, leaving 12 bases between them. The CDR3 spans 14 residues. The CDR3 bases are TGTGCCAGCAGGCGGGTATGGAGCTCCTACGAGCAGTACTTC. It is translated as CASRRVWSSYEQYF. The entire variable domain, with the rest obtained from reference TRBV5-6 and TRBJ2-7, is as follows: DAGVTQSPTHLIKTRGQQVTLRCSPKSGHDTVSWYQQALGQGPQFIFQYYEEEERQRGNFPDRFSGHQFPNYSSELNVNALLLGDSALYLCASRRVWSSYEQYFGPGTRLTVT.

The rearrangement links TRBV12-3 or TRBV12-4 to TRBJ1-6; 7 bases are shared with TRBD1. The CDR3 is 15 residues long. V gave up 6 bases and J gave up 7 bases; unmatched junction bases: 9. CDR3 nucleotides: TGTGCCAGCAGCGTTCTTATGGGACAGAATTCACCCCTCCACTTT. Its protein product is CASSVLMGQNSPLHF.

The chain carries TRBV6-2 or TRBV6-3 and TRBJ1-2; D call uncertain. Germline V CDR1 and CDR2: MNHEY, SVGEGT. The CDR3 covers 15 residues. V was clipped by 3 bases and J by 0 bases, with 11 bases between them. The CDR3 protein is CASSYRAVSNYGYTF. CDR3 in DNA: TGTGCCAGCAGTTATAGGGCCGTATCTAACTATGGCTACACCTTC.

This clonotype showed up just a few times. The J gene is TRBJ1-1, the V gene TRBV20-1; D might be TRBD1 (5 bases). The V gene lost 4 bases and the J gene lost 0 bases, with 15 bases spanning the gap. The germline V gene encodes CDR1 DFQATT and CDR2 SNEGSKA (reference sequence). The CDR3 covers 15 residues. The CDR3 here is CSAIGAREMNTEAFF. DNA for the CDR3: TGCAGTGCTATCGGGGCACGGGAAATGAACACTGAAGCTTTCTTT.

The chain links TRBV12-3 or TRBV12-4 to TRBJ1-1; D not resolved. The CDR3 totals 14 residues. Trimming took 3 bases from V and 0 from J, leaving 8 bases between them. CDR3 amino acids: CASSFRALNTEAFF. DNA of the CDR3: TGTGCCAGCAGTTTTCGGGCTTTGAACACTGAAGCTTTCTTT.

This clonotype showed up just a few times. The V gene is TRBV12-3 or TRBV12-4, the J gene TRBJ1-5; D call uncertain. This CDR3 comprises 14 residues. V was pared by 3 bases and J by 4 bases, with 10 bases between. The CDR3 here is CASSLPQANQPQHF. The CDR3 DNA reads as TGTGCCAGCAGTTTGCCCCAAGCTAATCAGCCCCAGCATTTT.

The chain couples TRBV7-2 to TRBJ2-3; TRBD2 matches 10 bases. J was trimmed by 5 bases and V by 4 bases; bases with no gene match: 9. The CDR3 totals 16 residues. Germline-derived CDR1 and CDR2 are SGHTA and FQGNSA. The CDR3: CASSSRSGRAKDTQYF. The CDR3, as DNA: TGTGCCAGCAGCTCGAGGAGCGGGAGGGCCAAAGATACGCAGTATTTT. Complete variable domain (other parts from reference TRBV7-2 and TRBJ2-3): GAGVSQSPSNKVTEKGKDVELRCDPISGHTALYWYRQSLGQGLEFLIYFQGNSAPDKSGLPSDRFSAERTGGSVSTLTIQRTQQEDSAVYLCASSSRSGRAKDTQYFGPGTRLTVL.

The chain employs TRBV5-6 and TRBJ1-5, with 7 nucleotides matching TRBD1. In germline, CDR1 is SGHDT, CDR2 YYEEEE. After removal of 1 base from V and 3 bases from J, the junction contained 4 bases not matched to a gene. This CDR3 spans 15 amino acids. In nucleotides, the CDR3 is TGTGCCAGCAGCTTGAGTGACAGGGCCAATCAGCCCCAGCATTTT. It specifies CASSLSDRANQPQHF.

The table lists this clonotype with a few counts. The chain carries TRBV6-2 or TRBV6-3 and TRBJ2-7; D is possibly TRBD2 (5 bases). V gave up 2 bases and J gave up 7 bases, with 15 bases separating them. CDR1 is MNHEY and CDR2 is SVGEGT in the germline V gene. This CDR3 contains 14 residues. Here the CDR3 reads CASSYGSALLEQYF. The CDR3 coding sequence is TGTGCCAGCAGTTACGGTAGCGCCCTCCTAGAGCAGTACTTC.

This clonotype has just a few counts. The genes are TRBV6-5 and TRBJ2-1, with 9 nucleotides matching TRBD1. The V gene end was trimmed by 4 bases and the J gene end by 6 bases; junction bases not matched to a gene: 1. The CDR3 length is 13 residues. Germline V lookup: CDR1 MNHEY, CDR2 SVGAGI. The CDR3 reads CASSSTGGNEQFF. DNA of the CDR3: TGTGCCAGCAGTTCGACAGGGGGCAATGAGCAGTTCTTC.

The rearrangement joins TRBV11-3 to TRBJ2-5; D is undetermined. V lost 2 bases to trimming and J lost 6 bases, with 13 bases between them. The V gene's germline CDR1 is SGHNT and CDR2 YENEEA. The CDR3 is 14 residues long. The CDR3 loop reads CASSLIMGAKTQYF. The CDR3 bases are TGTGCCAGCAGCTTAATCATGGGCGCGAAGACCCAGTACTTC.

The CDR3 DNA reads as TGCAGTGGAGGACAGGGTGTTGGTGGCTACACCTTC. Protein: CSGGQGVGGYTF. The gene calls are TRBV20-1 and TRBJ1-2; TRBD1 matches at 8 bases. V was clipped by 7 bases and J by 7 bases; unmatched bases: 8. The CDR3 length is 12 residues. Germline V gives CDR1 DFQATT, CDR2 SNEGSKA (reference sequence).

The J gene is TRBJ2-3, the V gene TRBV7-8, with D hard to call. This CDR3 has 13 amino acids. Germline V CDR1 and CDR2: SGHVS, FQNEAQ. Deletions cut 1 base from V and 8 bases from J, with 10 bases between. CDR3 nucleotides: TGTGCCAGCAGCTTAGAACATCTCCTTACGCAGTATTTT. Encoded protein: CASSLEHLLTQYF.

The chain couples TRBV11-2 to TRBJ2-2; 11 bases line up with TRBD2. Germline V gene data show CDR1 as SGHAT and CDR2 as FQNNGV. Trimming removed 2 bases from V and 5 bases from J; junction bases left unmatched: 10. This CDR3 region has 18 residues. The DNA of the CDR3 is TGTGCCAGCAGCTTATCTGTTTCGGCTAGCGGGAGGACCGGGGAGCTGTTTTTT. Translating gives CASSLSVSASGRTGELFF. Complete variable domain (other parts from reference TRBV11-2 and TRBJ2-2): EAGVAQSPRYKIIEKRQSVAFWCNPISGHATLYWYQQILGQGPKLLIQFQNNGVVDDSQLPKDRFSAERLKGVDSTLKIQPAKLEDSAVYLCASSLSVSASGRTGELFFGEGSRLTVL.